These T cell receptor beta chains were read from a single sample in a study of blood T cell repertoires in COVID-19. Measured with immunoSEQ multiplex PCR; TCRdb has only the in-frame clones, and not every one. The table lists about 76,000 clones, 85% of them singletons, with approximately 11% in the top ten. The sequenced sample was peripheral blood. The source is a man in his 60s with COVID-19, enrolled during active disease. Both conserved end residues are part of each CDR3. A D gene is named only where the DNA matches it firmly. The size of a clone is reported for some rows only, either as once, few or many, or as a class for expanded clones.

>TRBD1|17|TRBV7-9|TRBJ2-1|.
TGTGCCAGCAGCTTGGACCATGGACAGGGAGATATGAATGAGCAGTTCTTC
CASSLDHGQGDMNEQFF
>.|13|TRBV28|TRBJ2-3|once
TGTGCCAGCACCAAAGGGGGTGGGGATACGCAGTATTTT
CASTKGGGDTQYF
>.|15|TRBV27|TRBJ1-2|.
TGTGCCAGCAGACGAACAAACAGGGATTACTATGGCTACACCTTC
CASRRTNRDYYGYTF
>TRBD2|16|TRBV11-2|TRBJ2-3|.
TGTGCCAGCAGCTTAGGGGCCGGGGGGTTCACAGATACGCAGTATTTT
CASSLGAGGFTDTQYF
>.|14|TRBV7-3|TRBJ1-6|.
TGTGCCAGCAGCCAACAGGGAGTCGGATCACCCCTCCACTTT
CASSQQGVGSPLHF
>TRBD1|15|TRBV6-5|TRBJ1-5|.
TGTGCCAGCAACCTCGACAGGGGAGGAAATCAGCCCCAGCATTTT
CASNLDRGGNQPQHF
>.|13|TRBV9|TRBJ1-2|.
TGTGCCAGCAGCGTAGTTCAAAACTATGGCTACACCTTC
CASSVVQNYGYTF
>TRBD2|15|TRBV3-1/TRBV3-2|TRBJ2-7|.
TGTGCCAGCCGAGGTCCGGGAGGGCACTCCTACGAGCAGTACTTC
CASRGPGGHSYEQYF
>TRBD2|12|TRBV2|TRBJ2-7|.
TGTGCCTTAGGACTAGCGGGGGGGAAGCAGTACTTC
CALGLAGGKQYF
>TRBD1|15|TRBV30|TRBJ1-5|.
TGTGCCTGGAGTCAAGACAGGGCATTAGGGCAGCCCCAGCATTTT
CAWSQDRALGQPQHF
>.|15|TRBV6-5|TRBJ1-2|.
TGTGCCAGCACCACCGAACGGAGGGCCGACTATGGCTACACCTTC
CASTTERRADYGYTF
>.|13|TRBV11-2|TRBJ1-2|.
TGTGCCAGCACCCTCTCCCTTGCAGGGCTTACCTACTTC
CASTLSLAGLTYF
>.|14|TRBV19|TRBJ2-3|.
TGTGCCAGTAGTGCGGCAGTAGGAGCAGATACGCAGTATTTT
CASSAAVGADTQYF
>.|13|TRBV9|TRBJ2-5|once
TGTGCCAGCGGTTCGCGGAACCAAGAGACCCAGTACTTC
CASGSRNQETQYF
>TRBD1|15|TRBV3-1/TRBV3-2|TRBJ2-7|.
TGTGCCAGCAGCCCGTCGACAGGGGGCTTCCACGAGCAGTACTTC
CASSPSTGGFHEQYF
>.|14|TRBV7-9|TRBJ1-4|.
TGTGCCAGCAGCTTAGCCCCGACAGTTGAAAAACTGTTTTTT
CASSLAPTVEKLFF
>TRBD2|14|TRBV30|TRBJ2-2|.
TGTGCGTACGTTGGCGGGGGGAACACCGGGGAGCTGTTTTTT
CAYVGGGNTGELFF
>.|13|TRBV10-3|TRBJ1-4|.
TGTGCCATCAGTGAGGGGAGCAGCGAAAAACTGTTTTTT
CAISEGSSEKLFF
>.|15|TRBV7-6|TRBJ2-5|.
TGTGCCAGCAGCATCGGCCGGGGACTGCAAGAGACCCAGTACTTC
CASSIGRGLQETQYF
>TRBD1|12|TRBV12-3/TRBV12-4|TRBJ2-5|once
TGTGCCAGCAGTGACAGGGCTGAGACCCAGTACTTC
CASSDRAETQYF
>.|13|TRBV7-2|TRBJ1-3|.
TGTGCCAGCAGCTCTTCTTTTGGAAACACCATATATTTT
CASSSSFGNTIYF
>TRBD2|17|TRBV5-3|TRBJ2-2|.
TGTGCCAGAAGCCCGCCTCCGGGGGGAGGGCGAACCGGGGAGCTGTTTTTT
CARSPPPGGGRTGELFF
>TRBD2|15|TRBV19|TRBJ2-2|.
TGTGCCAGCATTAGCGGGAGCCGAAACACCGGGGAGCTGTTTTTT
CASISGSRNTGELFF
>.|14|TRBV2|TRBJ2-2|few
TGTGCCAGCAGTGATGTCAGTAACACCGGGGAGCTGTTTTTT
CASSDVSNTGELFF
>.|15|TRBV7-2|TRBJ1-5|.
TGTGCCAGCAGCTCCAGGCAGGGTATGAATCAGCCCCAGCATTTT
CASSSRQGMNQPQHF
>.|18|TRBV25-1|TRBJ2-1|.
TGTGCCAGCAGCGGGAATGTCTTCGGACGGGTCTCCTACAATGAGCAGTTCTTC
CASSGNVFGRVSYNEQFF
>TRBD1|13|TRBV12-3/TRBV12-4|TRBJ1-1|.
TGTGCCAGCAGTCGACAGGGAGACACTGAAGCTTTCTTT
CASSRQGDTEAFF
>TRBD1|16|TRBV18|TRBJ1-3|.
TGTGCCAGCTCACACGACCAGACAGGGGTCGGAAACACCATATATTTT
CASSHDQTGVGNTIYF
>.|14|TRBV10-3|TRBJ2-3|.
TGTGCCATCAGTGAAAGGAATAGCCCAGATACGCAGTATTTT
CAISERNSPDTQYF
>TRBD2|17|TRBV20-1|TRBJ2-7|few
TGCAGTGCTAGTCCTTTCGTGGGTAGCGGGAGGGACTACGAGCAGTACTTC
CSASPFVGSGRDYEQYF
>TRBD1|16|TRBV5-1|TRBJ1-1|once
TGCGCCAGCAGCCTGCCCTTTGGACAGGGGGGCACTGAAGCTTTCTTT
CASSLPFGQGGTEAFF
>.|13|TRBV2|TRBJ1-6|.
TGTGCCAGCTCGTGGGCCAGGGATTCACCCCTCCACTTT
CASSWARDSPLHF
>TRBD2|16|TRBV18|TRBJ2-1|.
TGTGCCAGCTCACCACCTCCGACTAGCGGATACAATGAGCAGTTCTTC
CASSPPPTSGYNEQFF
>TRBD2|16|TRBV9|TRBJ2-1|.
TGTGCCAGCAGCGTAGGGGACCGGGACTACGACAATGAGCAGTTCTTC
CASSVGDRDYDNEQFF
>.|16|TRBV7-2|TRBJ1-3|.
TGTGCCAGCAGCCCCATACCGACAGTCTCTGGAAACACCATATATTTT
CASSPIPTVSGNTIYF
>.|16|TRBV28|TRBJ2-5|once
TGTGCCAGCAGTACCATTCGCGGGGGCGCGGGGAAGACCCAGTACTTC
CASSTIRGGAGKTQYF
>.|13|TRBV7-3|TRBJ1-1|.
TGTGCCAGCAGCTTCCAGGCTAACACTGAAGCTTTCTTT
CASSFQANTEAFF
>.|12|TRBV10-3|TRBJ1-1|once
TGTGCCATCAGTGAGACAGACACTGAAGCTTTCTTT
CAISETDTEAFF
>.|13|TRBV6-5|TRBJ1-5|.
TGTGCCAGCAGCCTTCAGGGGACTCAGCCCCAGCATTTT
CASSLQGTQPQHF
>TRBD1|14|TRBV19|TRBJ1-1|.
TGTGCCAGTAGTATAGGGCAGGGGGACACTGAAGCTTTCTTT
CASSIGQGDTEAFF
>.|14|TRBV5-1|TRBJ2-2|.
TGCGCCAGCAAAAACCAGGGGTTGGGCGGGGAGCTGTTTTTT
CASKNQGLGGELFF
>.|15|TRBV5-1|TRBJ1-2|.
TGCGCCAGCAGCTTGGCGGTGGCGTCCCGGGGAGGCTACACCTTC
CASSLAVASRGGYTF
>TRBD1|14|TRBV6-5|TRBJ1-1|.
TGTGCCAGCAAGCGGGCAGGGGGGCACACTGAAGCTTTCTTT
CASKRAGGHTEAFF
>.|19|TRBV7-9|TRBJ2-3|few
TGTGCCAGCAGCTTACGTACAAAGCTTTGCAGGCAAAGCACAGATACGCAGTATTTT
CASSLRTKLCRQSTDTQYF
>.|11|TRBV7-2|TRBJ2-7|few
TGTGCCAGCAGCTCAGCCTACGAGCAGTACTTC
CASSSAYEQYF
>.|16|TRBV9|TRBJ1-4|.
TGTGCCAGCAGCGGCCAAGAGGGAGGGGTTGGGGAAAAACTGTTTTTT
CASSGQEGGVGEKLFF
>TRBD1|15|TRBV4-1|TRBJ1-4|.
TGCGCCAGCAGCCGCGGACAGGGGGGTAATGAAAAACTGTTTTTT
CASSRGQGGNEKLFF
>TRBD1|17|TRBV30|TRBJ1-5|.
TGTGCCTGGAGTAGGGACAGGGGGCGCTATACGGCTCAGCCCCAGCATTTT
CAWSRDRGRYTAQPQHF
>.|16|TRBV15|TRBJ2-5|.
TGTGCCACCAGCAGAGATGGTAGCGGGAACAGGGGGACCCAGTACTTC
CATSRDGSGNRGTQYF
>.|14|TRBV24-1|TRBJ2-1|.
TGTGCCACCAGTGATTCCCGACTCTACAATGAGCAGTTCTTC
CATSDSRLYNEQFF
>TRBD1|15|TRBV13|TRBJ1-3|.
TGTGCCAGCAGCTTATACGACAGGGTAGGAAACACCATATATTTT
CASSLYDRVGNTIYF